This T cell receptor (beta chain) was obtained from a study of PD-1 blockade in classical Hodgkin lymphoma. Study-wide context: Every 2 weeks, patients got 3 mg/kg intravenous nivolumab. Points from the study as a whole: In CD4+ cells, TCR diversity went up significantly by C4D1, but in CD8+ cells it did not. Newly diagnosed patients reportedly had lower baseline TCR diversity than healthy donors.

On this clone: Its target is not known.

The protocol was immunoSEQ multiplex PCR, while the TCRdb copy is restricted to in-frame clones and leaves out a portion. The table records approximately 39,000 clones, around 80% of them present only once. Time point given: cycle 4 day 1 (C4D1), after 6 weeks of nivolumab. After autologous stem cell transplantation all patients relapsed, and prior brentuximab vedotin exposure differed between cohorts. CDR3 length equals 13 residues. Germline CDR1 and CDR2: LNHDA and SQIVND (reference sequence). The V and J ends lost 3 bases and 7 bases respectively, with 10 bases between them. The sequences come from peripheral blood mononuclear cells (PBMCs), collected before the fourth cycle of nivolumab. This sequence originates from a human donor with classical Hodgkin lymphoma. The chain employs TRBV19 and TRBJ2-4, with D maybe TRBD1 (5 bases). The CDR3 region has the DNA TGTGCCAGTAGTATTGGCAGGGCGAACATTCAGTACTTC. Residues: CASSIGRANIQYF.